This entry lists 13 T cell receptor beta chains sequenced from one sample in a study of tumor-infiltrating lymphocytes in oesophageal squamous cell carcinoma. MiXCR, run by TCRdb on the PCR reads, gives a single entry per CDR3 protein. The top ten hold more than 25% of the sample, which has roughly 10,000 distinct CDR3 sequences, less than 75% seen once. The specimen was esophageal tumor tissue. The source is a female donor with esophageal squamous cell carcinoma.

The rearrangement uses TRBV7-9 and TRBJ2-1; a weak D match, TRBD2 (6 bases). The ends were cut back, 3 bases at V and 0 bases at J, with 9 bases in the middle. Germline CDR1 and CDR2: SEHNR and FQNEAQ (reference sequence). The CDR3 is 15 amino acids. The DNA for the CDR3 is TGTGCCAGCAGCTTTAGCGGCCGCTCCTACAATGAGCAGTTCTTC. It codes for CASSFSGRSYNEQFF.

This clonotype was observed once. The rearrangement uses TRBV11-1 and TRBJ2-7; 7 bases align to TRBD2. Germline V gene sequence: CDR1 SGHAT, CDR2 FQDESV (reference sequence). The CDR3 totals 14 residues. V dropped 4 bases and J dropped 5; count of bases not matched to a gene: 8. CDR3 nucleotides: TGTGCCAGCAGCTGGATAGGGACTAACAACGAGCAGTACTTC. This sequence encodes CASSWIGTNNEQYF. The complete variable domain, with remaining parts taken from reference TRBV11-1 and TRBJ2-7, reads EAEVAQSPRYKITEKSQAVAFWCDPISGHATLYWYRQILGQGPELLVQFQDESVVDDSQLPKDRFSAERLKGVDSTLKIQPAELGDSAMYLCASSWIGTNNEQYFGPGTRLTVT.

The rearrangement uses TRBV28 and TRBJ2-6, with 10 bases fitting TRBD1. TRBJ2-5 explains the end of the DNA better; the J call may be wrong. Germline V gene sequence: CDR1 MDHEN, CDR2 SYDVKM. This CDR3 comprises 17 residues. The CDR3 loop is CASITGTGETLQETQYF. DNA for the CDR3: TGTGCCAGCATTACCGGGACAGGGGAAACCTTGCAAGAGACCCAGTACTTC.

This clonotype was seen once. The V call is TRBV12-3 or TRBV12-4, the J call TRBJ2-5, with D maybe TRBD1 (6 bases). V gave up 7 bases and J gave up 13 bases, with 22 bases separating them. The CDR3 sequence is 13 residues long. As DNA, the CDR3 is TGTGCCAGCAACTCCTTTTTGACAGGTCCGGCGTACTTC. Amino acid sequence: CASNSFLTGPAYF.

This sequence joins TRBV12-3 or TRBV12-4 and TRBJ2-5; D uncertain. The J call may be in error: the DNA end matches TRBJ2-1 better. The CDR3 is made up of 14 amino acids. CDR3 sequence (DNA): TGTGCCAGCAGTTTCGAGCTTCCAGGAGATGAGCAGTTCTTC. Translating gives CASSFELPGDEQFF.

This chain links TRBV7-8 with TRBJ2-5, with D possibly being TRBD1 (6 bases). The ends were cut back, 2 bases at V and 11 bases at J, with 21 bases in the middle. The CDR3 runs to 15 residues. Germline assignment: CDR1 SGHVS and CDR2 FQNEAQ. The CDR3 DNA is TGTGCCAGCAGCTTACATCCCCCAGGGGTGAGTGAGCAGTACTTC. It specifies CASSLHPPGVSEQYF.

The V and J genes are TRBV7-6 and TRBJ2-3; D is uncertain. Gene TRBJ2-5 matches the end of the DNA better, so the J call may be wrong. The CDR3 has 12 amino acids. From germline, CDR1 is SGHVS and CDR2 FNYEAQ. CDR3 nucleotides: TGTGCCAGCAGCCCAATGGGGGAGACCCAGTACTTC. Amino acid sequence: CASSPMGETQYF.

J is TRBJ2-5 and V is TRBV6-1; tentative D call: TRBD1 (5 bases). The J call is doubtful: the DNA matches TRBJ1-2 better. CDR1 and CDR2 (germline): MNHNS, SASEGT. This CDR3 has 15 residues. Written as DNA, the CDR3 is TGTGCCAGCAGTGAAGCGCGACGGACATACGGCGGCTACACCTTC. This codes for CASSEARRTYGGYTF.

The chain has TRBV7-3 and TRBJ2-5, with D unresolved. The J call may be in error: the DNA end matches TRBJ2-7 better. The germline gives CDR1 SGHTA, CDR2 FQGTGA. The CDR3 is 13 amino acids. CDR3: CASSLDTGFEQYF. In nucleotides, the CDR3 is TGTGCCAGCAGCTTAGATACGGGTTTCGAGCAGTACTTC.

The chain combines TRBV10-2 with TRBJ2-5; unclear D gene. The J call may be wrong; the DNA end is better matched by TRBJ2-7. The CDR3 is made up of 15 amino acids. Germline V CDR1 and CDR2: WSHSY, SAAADI. CDR3 in amino acids: CASSEKVPHSYEQYF. CDR3 nucleotides: TGCGCCAGCAGTGAAAAGGTCCCCCATTCCTACGAGCAGTACTTC.

The chain combines TRBV2 with TRBJ2-5; the D gene could be TRBD1 or TRBD2 (5 bases each). Germline loops: CDR1 SNHLY, CDR2 FYNNEI. There are 12 residues in the CDR3. V gave up 8 bases and J gave up 11 bases, with 18 bases separating them. The CDR3, as DNA: TGTGCCAGCGGCCGGGACCCTTGGGAGCAGTACTTC. It is translated as CASGRDPWEQYF.

The chain uses TRBV7-3 and TRBJ2-1; D gene uncertain. The CDR3 extends over 15 amino acids. Trimming removed 3 bases at V and 2 bases at J, with 11 bases between. Germline V gene sequence: CDR1 SGHTA, CDR2 FQGTGA. The CDR3 here is CASSLTGPTYNEQFF. CDR3 nucleotide sequence: TGTGCCAGCAGCTTGACGGGCCCCACCTACAATGAGCAGTTCTTC.

The rearrangement uses TRBV28 and TRBJ2-1; D gene unclear. Trimming removed 4 bases at V and 7 bases at J, with 11 bases between. The CDR3 runs 13 residues. Germline V gives CDR1 MDHEN, CDR2 SYDVKM. The CDR3, as DNA: TGTGCCAGCAGTTCCGGCCGGAGAAATGAGCAGTTCTTC. It is translated as CASSSGRRNEQFF.